The 23 T cell receptor beta chains presented below share a single source sample, sequenced in a study of blood T cell repertoires in COVID-19. The table came from immunoSEQ multiplex PCR; TCRdb's copy has only in-frame clones and leaves some out. The data show roughly 140,000 clones, more than 80% seen once. The sequencing sample was made of peripheral blood. The receptors come from a human donor in a cohort sampled during active COVID-19.

The chain recombines TRBV5-4 with TRBJ2-2; possibly TRBD1 for D (5 bases). The germline CDR1 and CDR2 sequences are SGHNT and YYREEE (reference sequence). This CDR3 has 13 residues. Trimming took off 3 bases at V and 2 bases at J, with 5 bases between the two ends. The CDR3 loop is CASSWGNTGELFF. The CDR3 DNA reads as TGTGCCAGCAGCTGGGGCAACACCGGGGAGCTGTTTTTT.

This clone has a single count. J is TRBJ2-7 and V is TRBV24-1; 8 bases agree with TRBD1. With V trimmed by 5 bases and J by 5 bases, 10 bases remained unmatched. Germline V gene lookup returns CDR1 KGHDR and CDR2 SFDVKD. The CDR3 is made up of 15 amino acids. This CDR3 is CATSVAGRGQDEQYF. Written as DNA, the CDR3 is TGTGCCACCAGTGTGGCTGGCAGGGGGCAAGACGAGCAGTACTTC.

V gene TRBV7-3 combines with J gene TRBJ2-6; tentative D call: TRBD1 (7 bases). The CDR3 runs 17 residues. Germline CDR1 SGHTA, CDR2 FQGTGA. Trimming cost V 2 bases and J 0 bases, with 11 bases left between them. The CDR3 sequence is CASSLQGGLSGANVLTF. In DNA, the CDR3 is TGTGCCAGCAGCTTACAGGGGGGCCTCTCTGGGGCCAACGTCCTGACTTTC.

The V and J genes are TRBV2 and TRBJ2-3; 12 bases line up with TRBD2. The CDR3 runs to 16 residues. Trimming at V came to 4 bases and at J to 2 bases, leaving 4 bases not matched to a gene. Germline lookup yields CDR1 SNHLY and CDR2 FYNNEI. In DNA, the CDR3 is TGTGCCAGCAGTGGCTCTAGCGGGGGGGCCACAGATACGCAGTATTTT. Encoded protein: CASSGSSGGATDTQYF.

V gene TRBV4-2 combines with J gene TRBJ1-4; TRBD1 agrees at 8 bases. The germline V gene encodes CDR1 LGHNA and CDR2 YNFKEQ. The CDR3 totals 15 residues. The trim removed 1 base at V and 7 bases at J, leaving 5 bases unmatched. CDR3 loop: CASSQVWDRTEKLFF. CDR3 nucleotide sequence: TGTGCCAGCAGCCAAGTATGGGACAGGACTGAAAAACTGTTTTTT.

This clone was recorded only once. This rearrangement joins TRBV5-1 to TRBJ2-5, with D tentatively TRBD2 (6 bases). The CDR3 length is 14 residues. From germline, CDR1 is SGHRS and CDR2 YFSETQ. V lost 2 bases to trimming and J lost 2 bases, with 10 bases between them. CDR3 region: CASSLRDLQETQYF. The CDR3, as DNA: TGCGCCAGCAGCTTACGGGACTTACAAGAGACCCAGTACTTC.

The J gene is TRBJ2-7, the V gene TRBV7-2; D call uncertain. Germline V gene data show CDR1 as SGHTA and CDR2 as FQGNSA. Trimming shortened V by 1 base and J by 0 bases, and 10 bases separated the two germline ends. The CDR3 sequence is 15 residues long. The DNA of the CDR3 is TGTGCCAGCAGCTTAGATCTCTCGAGCTCCTACGAGCAGTACTTC. This encodes CASSLDLSSSYEQYF.

This rearrangement joins TRBV19 to TRBJ1-2; D is possibly TRBD1 (6 bases). Per germline, CDR1 LNHDA and CDR2 SQIVND (reference sequence). V was pared by 3 bases and J by 4 bases, with 12 bases between. The length of the CDR3 is 14 residues. CDR3 nucleotides: TGTGCCAGTAGTATTCAGGGGTCCGGCTATGGCTACACCTTC. Translating it yields CASSIQGSGYGYTF.

The gene calls are TRBV14 and TRBJ2-7, with D maybe TRBD2 (6 bases). Trimming took off 1 base at V and 7 bases at J, with 17 bases between the two ends. Germline values: CDR1 SGHDN, CDR2 FVKESK. The CDR3 has 15 amino acids. CDR3 in amino acids: CASSQVWAPAGEQYF. The CDR3 region has the DNA TGTGCCAGCAGCCAAGTATGGGCCCCGGCGGGGGAGCAGTACTTC.

The rearrangement joins TRBV11-2 to TRBJ2-1, with a weak D call TRBD1 (5 bases). This CDR3 is built from 15 residues. Trimming stripped 5 bases from V and 5 bases from J, with 16 bases between. CDR1 is SGHAT, CDR2 FQNNGV, per germline. The CDR3 DNA follows: TGTGCCAGCAGCATCAAGGGAACAGGAGACAATGAGCAGTTCTTC. Its protein product is CASSIKGTGDNEQFF.

This clone is classed as medium-sized. The chain has TRBV5-1 and TRBJ2-7; 7 bases align to TRBD1. The V and J ends lost 3 bases and 4 bases, in that order; junction bases with no gene match: 10. The CDR3 is 15 amino acids. Germline CDR1 and CDR2: SGHRS and YFSETQ. The CDR3 protein is CASSSWTGVGYEQYF. The DNA for the CDR3 is TGCGCCAGCAGCTCCTGGACAGGAGTAGGGTACGAGCAGTACTTC.

J is TRBJ1-2 and V is TRBV7-9, with TRBD1 matching over 10 bases. Germline values: CDR1 SEHNR, CDR2 FQNEAQ (reference sequence). This CDR3 region has 16 residues. V was pared by 2 bases and J by 1 base, with 4 bases of the junction left unmatched. The CDR3 sequence: CASSLRGDRGNYGYTF. The CDR3 DNA sequence: TGTGCCAGCAGCTTACGGGGGGACAGGGGTAACTATGGCTACACCTTC. Filled out from reference TRBV7-9 and TRBJ1-2, the complete variable domain reads DTGVSQNPRHKITKRGQNVTFRCDPISEHNRLYWYRQTLGQGPEFLTYFQNEAQLEKSRLLSDRFSAERPKGSFSTLEIQRTEQGDSAMYLCASSLRGDRGNYGYTFGSGTRLTVV.

The chain employs TRBV4-1 and TRBJ2-7; 8 nucleotides agree with TRBD2. Germline loops: CDR1 MGHRA, CDR2 YSYEKL. The CDR3 is made up of 14 amino acids. The junction had 3 bases not matched to a gene; V was cut back by 4 bases and J by 1 base. The CDR3 sequence: CASSLREGSYEQYF. The CDR3 region has the DNA TGCGCCAGCAGCCTCCGGGAGGGGTCCTACGAGCAGTACTTC.

V usage is TRBV11-2 and J usage is TRBJ1-1; maybe TRBD1 (6 bases). The germline CDR1 and CDR2 sequences are SGHAT and FQNNGV. Trimming stripped 5 bases from V and 7 bases from J, with 11 bases between. The CDR3 length is 12 residues. The CDR3, as DNA: TGTGCCAGCAGCCAGGACAGATTTGAAGCTTTCTTT. Protein product: CASSQDRFEAFF. Supplemented by reference TRBV11-2 and TRBJ1-1, the full variable domain reads EAGVAQSPRYKIIEKRQSVAFWCNPISGHATLYWYQQILGQGPKLLIQFQNNGVVDDSQLPKDRFSAERLKGVDSTLKIQPAKLEDSAVYLCASSQDRFEAFFGQGTRLTVV.

A few counts support this clone. The V call is TRBV24-1, the J call TRBJ1-5; D is unresolved. V lost 3 bases to trimming and J lost 3 bases, with 8 bases between them. Germline CDR1 is KGHDR and CDR2 is SFDVKD. The CDR3 extends over 14 amino acids. The CDR3 protein is CATSDRRDNQPQHF. The CDR3 DNA is TGTGCCACCAGTGATCGGCGGGACAATCAGCCCCAGCATTTT.

The rearrangement uses TRBV9 and TRBJ2-3; TRBD2 matches at 9 bases. With V trimmed by 4 bases and J by 7 bases, 13 bases remained unmatched. This CDR3 comprises 16 residues. CDR1 is SGDLS, CDR2 YYNGEE, per germline. CDR3 coding DNA: TGTGCCAGCAGCCCTCCCCGGGCGGGGGGGCCAAATACGCAGTATTTT. It encodes CASSPPRAGGPNTQYF.

This clone was seen just once. The genes are TRBV5-5 and TRBJ1-3; maybe TRBD1 (6 bases). V lost 3 bases and J lost 2, with 15 bases in between. The CDR3 runs to 16 residues. Germline CDR1 SGHKS, CDR2 YYEKEE (reference sequence). The CDR3: CASSWGHLGTGNTIYF. The CDR3 coding sequence is TGTGCCAGCAGCTGGGGACATTTAGGAACTGGAAACACCATATATTTT.

This clone appeared once. The chain uses TRBV30 and TRBJ1-5; maybe TRBD1 (5 bases). The V end lost 1 base, the J end lost 6 bases, and 10 bases lay between the germline ends. In germline, CDR1 is GTSNPN, CDR2 SVGIG (reference sequence). The CDR3 has 13 residues. The CDR3 here is CAWSAGILQPQHF. Written as DNA, the CDR3 is TGTGCCTGGAGTGCAGGGATTCTTCAGCCCCAGCATTTT.

This CDR3 reads CASSQSQGNYGYTF. The CDR3 region has the DNA TGTGCCAGCAGCCAATCGCAGGGGAACTATGGCTACACCTTC. The chain combines TRBV16 with TRBJ1-2; tentative D call: TRBD1 (6 bases). There are 14 residues in the CDR3. Germline CDR1 KGHSY, CDR2 FQNENV. V lost 0 bases and J lost 2, with 7 bases in between. Filled out from reference TRBV16 and TRBJ1-2, the complete variable domain reads GEEVAQTPKHLVRGEGQKAKLYCAPIKGHSYVFWYQQVLKNEFKFLISFQNENVFDETGMPKERFSAKCLPNSPCSLEIQATKLEDSAVYFCASSQSQGNYGYTFGSGTRLTVV.

In its sample, this clone was seen once. CDR3 region: CASSQDYEAGRRGRETQYF. The CDR3 region has the DNA TGTGCCAGCAGCCAAGATTATGAAGCGGGAAGGCGGGGGAGAGAGACCCAGTACTTC. The J gene is TRBJ2-5, the V gene TRBV4-2; 7 nucleotides match TRBD2. Germline-derived CDR1 and CDR2 are LGHNA and YNFKEQ. This CDR3 is built from 19 residues. V lost 0 bases to trimming and J lost 4 bases; unmatched junction nucleotides: 17.

The chain combines TRBV12-3 or TRBV12-4 with TRBJ1-2; 9 nucleotides line up with TRBD1. Germline trimming cut 4 bases from V and 9 bases from J; bases unmatched to any gene: 6. This CDR3 spans 13 amino acids. DNA for the CDR3: TGTGCCAGCAGTTCCGGGACAGGGTATCGCTACACCTTC. Encoded protein: CASSSGTGYRYTF.

This clone has a single count. The J gene is TRBJ1-1, the V gene TRBV5-4, with D unresolved. The CDR3 spans 14 residues. CDR1 and CDR2 from the germline V gene are SGHNT and YYREEE (reference sequence). The V end was cut by 0 bases, the J end by 0 bases, with 6 bases between. This CDR3 is CASSLDAMNTEAFF. CDR3 DNA sequence: TGTGCCAGCAGCTTGGATGCGATGAACACTGAAGCTTTCTTT.

The chain has TRBV19 and TRBJ2-1; the D gene is possibly TRBD2 (7 bases). The V end lost 5 bases, the J end lost 0 bases, and 17 bases lay between the germline ends. The CDR3 extends over 17 amino acids. The germline gives CDR1 LNHDA, CDR2 SQIVND (reference sequence). This CDR3 is CASSSPGGYSSYNEQFF. For the CDR3, the DNA is TGTGCCAGTAGTTCCCCGGGGGGCTACAGCTCCTACAATGAGCAGTTCTTC.